The T cell receptor beta chain under discussion was sequenced for a study of T cell responses to AZD1222 COVID-19 vaccine. Germline V lookup: CDR1 SGHNT, CDR2 YENEEA. The germline V and J ends were trimmed by 5 bases and 3 bases, with 8 bases remaining between them. This CDR3 has 14 amino acids. Data came from immunoSEQ multiplex PCR; TCRdb stores just in-frame clones and leaves some out. The table lists about 92,000 clones, roughly 93% of them singletons, with about 20% in the top ten. The chain carries TRBV11-3 and TRBJ2-6; D is perhaps TRBD1 (6 bases). The source of this sequence is an adult in good health. Specimen: peripheral blood, collected on day 0 of AZD1222 vaccination. Here the CDR3 reads CASSAGVGANVLTF. CDR3 coding DNA: TGTGCCAGCAGCGCAGGGGTTGGGGCCAACGTCCTGACTTTC. Supplemented by reference TRBV11-3 and TRBJ2-6, the full variable domain reads EAGVVQSPRYKIIEKKQPVAFWCNPISGHNTLYWYLQNLGQGPELLIRYENEEAVDDSQLPKDRFSAERLKGVDSTLKIQPAELGDSAVYLCASSAGVGANVLTFGAGSRLTVL.